The clone carrying this T cell receptor beta chain was detected once. This record comes from a study of T cell repertoires in cytomegalovirus infection. Study background: In public TCR beta signatures, there were indications of both CMV infection and matching HLA type.

Via MiXCR, TCRdb re-called the reads, giving one row per CDR3 protein. The data contain around 530,000 distinct CDR3 sequences, about 17% of them singletons. There are 13 residues in the CDR3. Germline CDR1 is SGHAT and CDR2 is FQNNGV. Trimming left V 5 bases short and J 5 bases short, with 13 bases between. The rearrangement links TRBV11-2 to TRBJ2-7; tentative D call: TRBD1 (6 bases). Specimen: CD8+ T cells from PBMCs. The clonotype originates from a human donor in good health (CMV status not recorded). Some clones in this sample may be carry-over from other donors' samples. CDR3 in DNA: TGTGCCAGCAGCCCTCGGGCAGGGGACGAGCAGTACTTC. This gives the protein CASSPRAGDEQYF.